The 5 T cell receptor beta chains below come from one sample, sequenced in a study of blood T cell repertoires in COVID-19. Clones were sequenced by immunoSEQ multiplex PCR, and TCRdb holds only the in-frame ones, with some missing. The table lists more than 150,000 clones, roughly 76% of them singletons. Sequences were obtained from peripheral blood. Every receptor here comes from a woman older than 75 with COVID-19, enrolled during active disease.

The rearrangement uses TRBV28 and TRBJ2-7; 8 bases are a match to TRBD2. Germline CDR1 MDHEN, CDR2 SYDVKM. The CDR3 is 15 amino acids. With 7 bases clipped from V and 1 base from J, the junction kept 9 bases outside the gene matches. The CDR3: CASTGGSGISYEQYF. The CDR3 bases are TGTGCCAGCACGGGGGGTAGCGGGATTTCCTACGAGCAGTACTTC.

The V call is TRBV7-2, the J call TRBJ2-7; 9 bases line up with TRBD1. This CDR3 is 17 amino acids long. Per the germline V gene, CDR1 is SGHTA and CDR2 is FQGNSA. The V gene end was trimmed by 1 base and the J gene end by 3 bases; junction bases not matched to a gene: 10. The CDR3 spells CASSLVGTGYRGYEQYF. CDR3 sequence (DNA): TGTGCCAGCAGCTTAGTAGGGACAGGGTATAGGGGCTACGAGCAGTACTTC.

This chain links TRBV9 with TRBJ2-7; the D gene is possibly TRBD2 (5 bases). The CDR3 loop spans 13 amino acids. V lost 4 bases and J 7 bases, leaving 15 bases between the germline ends. Germline V gives CDR1 SGDLS, CDR2 YYNGEE. The CDR3 DNA follows: TGTGCCAGCAGCCCCTCCTCCCGGGAAGAGCAGTACTTC. This sequence encodes CASSPSSREEQYF.

The V and J genes are TRBV6-6 and TRBJ2-7; D ambiguous. The CDR3 length is 14 residues. Trimming took off 2 bases at V and 3 bases at J, with 11 bases between the two ends. Germline-derived CDR1 and CDR2 are MNHNY and SVGAGI (reference sequence). DNA of the CDR3: TGTGCCAGCAGTTACGTTCAGGCCCGCTACGAGCAGTACTTC. Protein: CASSYVQARYEQYF.

V gene TRBV4-3 combines with J gene TRBJ1-6; TRBD1 might be the D (5 bases). The CDR3 length is 15 residues. Trimming stripped 2 bases from V and 7 bases from J, with 12 bases between. Germline loops: CDR1 LGHNA, CDR2 YSLEER. CDR3 coding DNA: TGCGCCAGCAGCCAAAAAGACAGATTAAATTCACCCCTCCACTTT. Translated, it gives CASSQKDRLNSPLHF.